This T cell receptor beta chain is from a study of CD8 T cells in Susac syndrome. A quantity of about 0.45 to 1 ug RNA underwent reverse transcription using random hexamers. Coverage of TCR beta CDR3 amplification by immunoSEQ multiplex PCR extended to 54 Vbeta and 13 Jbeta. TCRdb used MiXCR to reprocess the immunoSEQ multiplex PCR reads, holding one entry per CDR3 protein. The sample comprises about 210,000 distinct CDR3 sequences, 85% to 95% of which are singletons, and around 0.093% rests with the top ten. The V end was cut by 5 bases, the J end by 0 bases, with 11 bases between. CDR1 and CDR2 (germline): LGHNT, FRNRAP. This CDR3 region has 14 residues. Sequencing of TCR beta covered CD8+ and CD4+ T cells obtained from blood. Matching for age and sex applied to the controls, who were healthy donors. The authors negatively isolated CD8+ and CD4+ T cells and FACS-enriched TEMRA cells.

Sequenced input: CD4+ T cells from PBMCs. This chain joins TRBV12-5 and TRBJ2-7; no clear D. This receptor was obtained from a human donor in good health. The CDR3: CASGVSPSSYEQYF. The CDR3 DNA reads TGTGCTAGTGGTGTCAGCCCTAGCTCCTACGAGCAGTACTTC. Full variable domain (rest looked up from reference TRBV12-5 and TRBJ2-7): DARVTQTPRHKVTEMGQEVTMRCQPILGHNTVFWYRQTMMQGLELLAYFRNRAPLDDSGMPKDRFSAEMPDATLATLKIQPSEPRDSAVYFCASGVSPSSYEQYFGPGTRLTVT.